Below are 20 T cell receptor beta chains sequenced from a single sample in a study of T cells in Graves' hyperthyroidism and ophthalmopathy. RNA transcripts yielded amplified TCR beta CDR3 regions. Carried out on the TCR CDR3, a first-round RT-PCR used the HTBI primer set. Via MiXCR, TCRdb re-called the multiplex PCR reads, giving one row per CDR3 protein. Of 650,000 to 850,000 distinct CDR3 sequences in the sample, roughly a sixth were seen once. Sequences were obtained from blood. These receptors originate from a woman aged 50 to 60 with Graves' hyperthyroidism that later progressed to Graves' ophthalmopathy.

As for this clonotype: This sequence may be a read error, since a much larger clone differs from it by one base. The chain carries TRBV12-3 or TRBV12-4 and TRBJ2-7, with a tentative D call TRBD2 (5 bases). Trimming took off 5 bases at V and 8 bases at J, with 10 bases between the two ends. The CDR3 has 11 residues. The CDR3 loop is CASSDYGKQYF. The DNA of the CDR3 is TGTGCCAGCAGTGATTACGGGAAGCAGTACTTC.

This clonotype showed up just a few times. The chain carries TRBV19 and TRBJ1-5; D is unresolved. Germline V gene data show CDR1 as LNHDA and CDR2 as SQIVND (reference sequence). This CDR3 comprises 14 residues. V lost 3 bases and J 4 bases, leaving 10 bases between the germline ends. The CDR3 nucleotides are TGTGCCAGTAGTATCTCACGGGATAATCAGCCCCAGCATTTT. This codes for CASSISRDNQPQHF.

To note about this clonotype: The junction shows a germline mismatch at one end, possibly a read error. This sequence joins TRBV7-9 and TRBJ1-1; the D is unclear. CDR1 SEHNR and CDR2 FQNEAQ come from the germline V gene (reference sequence). The length of the CDR3 is 13 residues. The CDR3 sequence: CVSSLGLIPEAFF. CDR3 DNA sequence: TGTGTCAGCAGCTTAGGACTAATCCCTGAAGCTTTCTTT.

This clonotype has more than one count but fewer than ten. The V gene is TRBV12-5, the J gene TRBJ1-2, with D uncertain. The V end was cut by 2 bases, the J end by 1 base, with 2 bases between. CDR3 length: 12 residues. Germline CDR1 and CDR2: LGHNT and FRNRAP. The CDR3 protein is CASGLNNYGYTF. DNA of the CDR3: TGTGCTAGTGGTTTGAATAACTATGGCTACACCTTC.

V is TRBV4-1 and J is TRBJ2-5; 7 bases agree with TRBD2. The CDR3 contains 15 residues. Trimming took 1 base from V and 3 from J; bases not matched to a gene: 5. Germline V CDR1 and CDR2: MGHRA, YSYEKL. CDR3 coding DNA: TGCGCCAGCAGCCAAGGGGGAGGGATCGAAGAGACCCAGTACTTC. Translation: CASSQGGGIEETQYF.

The chain carries TRBV14 and TRBJ2-7; D unclear. CDR1 SGHDN and CDR2 FVKESK come from the germline V gene. The V end lost 0 bases, the J end lost 2 bases, and 11 bases lay between the germline ends. This CDR3 is 15 amino acids long. CDR3 in amino acids: CASSQDEEKAYEQYF. The CDR3 DNA follows: TGTGCCAGCAGCCAAGATGAGGAGAAAGCCTACGAGCAGTACTTC.

This clonotype was counted only a few times. The rearrangement links TRBV3-1 to TRBJ2-3; 15 positions match TRBD2. The V gene's germline CDR1 is LGHDT and CDR2 YNNKEL (reference sequence). Trimming at V came to 5 bases and at J to 1 base, leaving 4 bases not matched to a gene. The CDR3 contains 17 residues. The CDR3 protein is CASSTRTSGGGTDTQYF. The CDR3 DNA reads as TGTGCCAGCAGCACCCGGACTAGCGGGGGGGGCACAGATACGCAGTATTTT.

There are many counts of this clonotype. J is TRBJ2-7 and V is TRBV27; the D gene is possibly TRBD2 (5 bases). Trimming shortened V by 6 bases and J by 6 bases, and 27 bases separated the two germline ends. CDR1 and CDR2 from the germline V gene are MNHEY and SMNVEV (reference sequence). This CDR3 has 17 residues. The CDR3 DNA is TGTGCCAGCAGCCCTTCTAGCAGTCTGGGGTTGGTGGGCGAGCAGTACTTC. Translating it yields CASSPSSSLGLVGEQYF.

The sample holds many counts of this clonotype. The chain uses TRBV2 and TRBJ1-1; the D is unclear. V was trimmed by 4 bases and J by 0 bases, leaving 12 bases between them. The CDR3 consists of 15 residues. Per germline, CDR1 SNHLY and CDR2 FYNNEI. The CDR3 sequence: CASSGTRRVNTEAFF. CDR3 DNA sequence: TGTGCCAGCAGTGGGACCCGGAGGGTGAACACTGAAGCTTTCTTT.

This clonotype was seen ten or more times. This rearrangement joins TRBV3-1 to TRBJ2-7; D remains ambiguous. The V and J ends lost 1 base and 5 bases respectively, with 15 bases between them. The CDR3 sequence is 15 residues long. Per the germline V gene, CDR1 is LGHDT and CDR2 is YNNKEL (reference sequence). DNA of the CDR3: TGTGCCAGCAGCCAAGGGCCAAGGGTGGATGACGAGCAGTACTTC. This codes for CASSQGPRVDDEQYF.

This clonotype appeared many times. The CDR3 nucleotides are TGTGCCAGCAGTGAGACGACTGAAGCTTTCTTT. It yields the protein CASSETTEAFF. The chain couples TRBV2 to TRBJ1-1, with D hard to call. V was clipped by 3 bases and J by 5 bases, with 4 bases between them. CDR3 length equals 11 residues. Looked up from germline, CDR1 is SNHLY and CDR2 is FYNNEI.

For this clonotype: The junction differs from germline at one of its ends, possibly a read error. The V and J genes are TRBV6-2 or TRBV6-3 and TRBJ1-1, with D possibly being TRBD1 (5 bases). The CDR3 contains 14 residues. The germline gives CDR1 MNHEY, CDR2 SVGEGT. The CDR3 DNA is TGTGCCAGCAGCCGCGATGGACAACCCACTGAAGCTTTTTTT. Its protein is CASSRDGQPTEAFF.

CDR3 sequence (DNA): TGTGCCAGCGGCTGGGGTTTAAACTATGGCTACACCTTC. Translation gives CASGWGLNYGYTF. The chain links TRBV9 to TRBJ1-2; D gene ambiguous. Germline CDR1 SGDLS, CDR2 YYNGEE. V dropped 7 bases and J dropped 2 bases, with 12 bases sitting between them. There are 13 residues in the CDR3.

This clonotype was seen many times. This chain joins TRBV11-2 and TRBJ1-1; no clear D gene. Trimming cost V 0 bases and J 8 bases, with 10 bases left between them. Per germline, CDR1 SGHAT and CDR2 FQNNGV. This CDR3 has 13 residues. The CDR3 nucleotides are TGTGCCAGCAGCTTAGATCCAGGCTTCGAAGCTTTCTTT. The encoded protein is CASSLDPGFEAFF.

A word on this clonotype: The junction differs from germline at one of its ends, possibly a read error. The chain employs TRBV29-1 and TRBJ1-4; D possibly corresponds to TRBD1 (5 bases). The germline V gene encodes CDR1 SQVTM and CDR2 ANQGSEA. This CDR3 is built from 14 residues. The CDR3 nucleotides are TGCAGCGTTCTCCCCCGGGACGGCACAGAAAAGCTGTTTTTT. It encodes CSVLPRDGTEKLFF.

Ten or more counts support this clonotype. The J gene is TRBJ2-1, the V gene TRBV18; D assignment may be TRBD1 or TRBD2 (5 bases each). V shed 2 bases and J shed 8 bases, with 10 bases lying between them. Germline CDR1 KGHSH, CDR2 LQKENI. CDR3 length: 13 residues. CDR3 sequence (DNA): TGTGCCAGCTCACCAAATCTGGGGGATGAGCAGTTCTTC. Its protein is CASSPNLGDEQFF.

This clonotype has ten or more counts. V is TRBV27 and J is TRBJ1-5; TRBD1 aligns across 7 bases. The CDR3 is 16 amino acids. CDR1 and CDR2 from the germline V gene are MNHEY and SMNVEV (reference sequence). After removal of 6 bases from V and 4 bases from J, the junction contained 12 bases not matched to a gene. CDR3 sequence: CASRMAVTGINQPQHF. The CDR3 DNA follows: TGTGCCAGCAGAATGGCCGTGACAGGGATTAATCAGCCCCAGCATTTT.

This clonotype has a handful of counts. The chain has TRBV5-1 and TRBJ1-1; a weak D match, TRBD1 (6 bases). The V end was cut by 0 bases, the J end by 5 bases, with 14 bases between. The CDR3 totals 15 residues. Looked up from germline, CDR1 is SGHRS and CDR2 is YFSETQ. CDR3 bases: TGCGCCAGCAGCTTGGTAGCGGCCAGGGGAACTGAAGCTTTCTTT. This codes for CASSLVAARGTEAFF.

The chain has TRBV29-1 and TRBJ1-2; TRBD1 matches 7 bases. CDR1 and CDR2 (germline): SQVTM, ANQGSEA. The CDR3 length is 14 residues. The V segment lost 3 bases and the J segment 4 bases; nucleotides outside the gene matches: 8. CDR3 region: CSVDGTGEPYGYTF. CDR3 nucleotides: TGCAGCGTTGATGGTACAGGGGAACCCTATGGCTACACCTTC.

The chain recombines TRBV4-1 with TRBJ2-7; D unresolved. The germline CDR1 and CDR2 sequences are MGHRA and YSYEKL. The ends were cut back, 3 bases at V and 2 bases at J, with 14 bases in the middle. CDR3 length: 15 residues. The CDR3 is CASSHIQLNTYEQYF. CDR3 bases: TGCGCCAGCAGCCACATCCAGCTGAACACCTACGAGCAGTACTTC.